A single sample gave rise to the 26 T cell receptor beta chains below, sequenced in a study of T-cell memory formation after mild COVID-19. TCRdb processed the 5' RACE reads anew with MiXCR; each CDR3 protein has one entry. This sample has around 130,000 distinct CDR3 sequences; 16% occur once, and the top ten carry 11% to 15%. The sample consisted of PBMCs or a T cell subset sorted from them (not recorded which). The source of these receptors is an adult woman who had mild COVID-19 (a few samples of this study predate the infection). Cell type and time point are not known.

This clonotype has just a few counts. The V and J genes are TRBV15 and TRBJ2-5; tentatively, D is TRBD1 (5 bases). Trimming removed 0 bases at V and 2 bases at J, with 13 bases between. The germline V gene has CDR1 LNHNV and CDR2 YYDKDF (reference sequence). This CDR3 is 16 amino acids long. The CDR3 is CATSRDPPGNQETQYF. The CDR3 region has the DNA TGTGCCACCAGCAGAGATCCCCCAGGGAATCAAGAGACCCAGTACTTC.

This clonotype showed up just a few times. The genes are TRBV18 and TRBJ2-5; D unclear. Between the trimmed V and J ends, which lost 8 bases and 5 bases, there was a span of 6 bases. This CDR3 has 10 amino acids. Germline V gene lookup returns CDR1 KGHSH and CDR2 LQKENI. CDR3 amino acids: CASAKETQYF. The CDR3 nucleotides read TGTGCCAGCGCCAAGGAGACCCAGTACTTC.

The genes are TRBV29-1 and TRBJ2-5; D is perhaps TRBD1 or TRBD2 (5 bases each). Germline loops: CDR1 SQVTM, CDR2 ANQGSEA. V dropped 1 base and J dropped 7 bases, with 16 bases sitting between them. This CDR3 contains 14 residues. The chain's CDR3 is CSVEGVAFGGTQYF. The CDR3 bases are TGCAGCGTTGAAGGGGTAGCGTTTGGGGGGACCCAGTACTTC.

This clonotype was picked up a small number of times. The rearrangement uses TRBV12-3 or TRBV12-4 and TRBJ1-3; 11 bases agree with TRBD1. The ends lost 4 bases at V and 8 bases at J; junction bases unmatched: 19. The length of the CDR3 is 19 residues. The CDR3 sequence: CASSSYGRGTGGSRDTIYF. For the CDR3, the DNA is TGTGCCAGCAGTTCCTATGGCCGGGGGACAGGGGGTTCTCGGGACACCATATATTTT.

The chain employs TRBV7-6 and TRBJ2-3; 7 nucleotides agree with TRBD2. Germline trimming cut 1 base from V and 4 bases from J; bases unmatched to any gene: 2. The CDR3 sequence is 14 residues long. Germline V gene lookup returns CDR1 SGHVS and CDR2 FNYEAQ. CDR3 region: CASSLGLAADTQYF. The CDR3 DNA is TGTGCCAGCAGCTTAGGCCTAGCGGCAGATACGCAGTATTTT.

This clonotype was observed a few times. The chain combines TRBV7-9 with TRBJ1-2; 7 nucleotides align to TRBD1. This CDR3 comprises 14 residues. The junction had 4 bases not matched to a gene; V was cut back by 5 bases and J by 1 base. Germline V gene sequence: CDR1 SEHNR, CDR2 FQNEAQ (reference sequence). Written as DNA, the CDR3 is TGTGCCAGCAGCCAGACAGGGCTTAACTATGGCTACACCTTC. It specifies CASSQTGLNYGYTF.

This clonotype was recorded a few times. The chain is built from TRBV7-9 and TRBJ2-1, with 11 bases matching TRBD1. The CDR3 totals 15 residues. From germline, CDR1 is SEHNR and CDR2 FQNEAQ (reference sequence). The J segment lost 5 bases and the V segment lost 5 bases, leaving 5 bases of the junction unmatched. The CDR3, as DNA: TGTGCCAGCAGCCTGGGACAGGGGGTAGACAATGAGCAGTTCTTC. It is translated as CASSLGQGVDNEQFF.

This clonotype has only a few counts. The chain carries TRBV18 and TRBJ2-7; weak D call: TRBD1 (6 bases). V was clipped by 3 bases and J by 0 bases, with 12 bases between them. CDR1 KGHSH and CDR2 LQKENI come from the germline V gene. This CDR3 contains 15 residues. The CDR3 sequence is CASSPQGFSSYEQYF. CDR3 sequence (DNA): TGTGCCAGCTCACCCCAGGGGTTTAGCTCCTACGAGCAGTACTTC.

Only a few counts were recorded for this clonotype. The chain recombines TRBV20-1 with TRBJ2-5, with D tentatively TRBD2 (5 bases). V was pared by 3 bases and J by 5 bases, with 19 bases between. Germline V gene sequence: CDR1 DFQATT, CDR2 SNEGSKA (reference sequence). This CDR3 is 15 amino acids long. The CDR3 sequence is CSARYLEEVRETQYF. CDR3 nucleotides: TGCAGTGCTAGGTACTTGGAGGAGGTCAGGGAGACCCAGTACTTC.

This clonotype was seen only once. The chain employs TRBV20-1 and TRBJ1-6; 7 bases align to TRBD1. This CDR3 is 12 amino acids long. With 0 bases clipped from V and 11 bases from J, the junction kept 1 base outside the gene matches. Germline CDR1 and CDR2: DFQATT and SNEGSKA (reference sequence). This CDR3 is CSAREGTAPLHF. CDR3 coding DNA: TGCAGTGCTAGAGAGGGGACAGCACCCCTCCACTTT.

V usage is TRBV6-5 and J usage is TRBJ2-1, with D perhaps being TRBD1 or TRBD2 (5 bases each). The CDR3 is made up of 15 amino acids. Trimming removed 5 bases at V and 5 bases at J, with 16 bases between. Germline values: CDR1 MNHEY, CDR2 SVGAGI. CDR3 sequence: CASSVLGERDNEQFF. CDR3 nucleotides: TGTGCCAGCAGTGTCCTGGGGGAGAGAGACAATGAGCAGTTCTTC.

This clonotype was seen more than once but under ten times. This CDR3 is CAILGLGGVLFF. CDR3 sequence (DNA): TGTGCCATCCTCGGACTAGGGGGGGTTCTGTTCTTC. This rearrangement joins TRBV10-3 to TRBJ2-1, with D perhaps TRBD2 (7 bases). The germline V gene has CDR1 ENHRY and CDR2 SYGVKD. The ends were cut back, 8 bases at V and 15 bases at J, with 20 bases in the middle. This CDR3 contains 12 residues.

At least ten counts were recorded for this clonotype. J is TRBJ2-1 and V is TRBV5-1; possible D gene TRBD2, 5 bases. Germline-derived CDR1 and CDR2 are SGHRS and YFSETQ. This CDR3 contains 15 residues. The germline V and J ends were trimmed by 0 bases and 4 bases, with 11 bases remaining between them. The CDR3 nucleotides read TGCGCCAGCAGCTTGGATCTAGGACTTTACAATGAGCAGTTCTTC. It codes for CASSLDLGLYNEQFF.

J is TRBJ1-2 and V is TRBV7-9; D gene ambiguous. Looked up from germline, CDR1 is SEHNR and CDR2 is FQNEAQ (reference sequence). The V and J ends lost 1 base and 14 bases respectively, with 11 bases between them. There are 11 residues in the CDR3. DNA of the CDR3: TGTGCCAGCAGCTTAGAAGGGTTGAAAACCTTC. It translates to CASSLEGLKTF. The full variable domain, in which reference TRBV7-9 and TRBJ1-2 provide the parts outside the CDR3, is DTGVSQNPRHKITKRGQNVTFRCDPISEHNRLYWYRQTLGQGPEFLTYFQNEAQLEKSRLLSDRFSAERPKGSFSTLEIQRTEQGDSAMYLCASSLEGLKTFGSGTRLTVV.

The chain is built from TRBV12-3 or TRBV12-4 and TRBJ1-5; possible D gene TRBD1, 5 bases. The CDR3 is made up of 14 amino acids. Trimming stripped 5 bases from V and 0 bases from J, with 8 bases between. CDR3 sequence (DNA): TGTGCCAGCAGTCTCCAGGGTAGCAATCAGCCCCAGCATTTT. Protein: CASSLQGSNQPQHF.

This chain links TRBV7-2 with TRBJ1-1, with 7 bases matching TRBD1. The J segment lost 0 bases and the V segment lost 5 bases, leaving 3 bases of the junction unmatched. The CDR3 has 14 amino acids. CDR1 is SGHTA, CDR2 FQGNSA, per germline. The CDR3 loop reads CASSRDSLNTEAFF. The CDR3 DNA follows: TGTGCCAGCAGCCGGGACAGTTTGAACACTGAAGCTTTCTTT.

In its sample, this clonotype was seen a few times. The chain uses TRBV9 and TRBJ1-5; no clear D gene. CDR3 size: 15 residues. Per the germline V gene, CDR1 is SGDLS and CDR2 is YYNGEE. V shed 0 bases and J shed 0 bases, with 7 bases lying between them. In DNA, the CDR3 is TGTGCCAGCAGCGTAGGCCGGGATAGCAATCAGCCCCAGCATTTT. It translates to CASSVGRDSNQPQHF. Drawing the rest from reference TRBV9 and TRBJ1-5, the complete variable domain is DSGVTQTPKHLITATGQRVTLRCSPRSGDLSVYWYQQSLDQGLQFLIQYYNGEERAKGNILERFSAQQFPDLHSELNLSSLELGDSALYFCASSVGRDSNQPQHFGDGTRLSIL.

This clonotype turned up a few times. The chain is built from TRBV19 and TRBJ1-1, with D perhaps TRBD1 (5 bases). Germline V gene lookup returns CDR1 LNHDA and CDR2 SQIVND (reference sequence). V was cut by 4 bases and J by 1 base, with 7 bases left in between. CDR3 length: 13 residues. The CDR3 region has the DNA TGTGCCAGTAGTAGCGACAGGAACACTGAAGCTTTCTTT. Protein: CASSSDRNTEAFF.

This clonotype was seen more than once but under ten times. This chain links TRBV7-6 with TRBJ2-1, with TRBD2 matching over 9 bases. Trimming took 1 base from V and 1 from J; bases not matched to a gene: 8. The germline V gene encodes CDR1 SGHVS and CDR2 FNYEAQ. This CDR3 comprises 18 residues. CDR3 nucleotides: TGTGCCAGCAGCTTAGGAGGAGCGGGAGGTTTATCCTACAATGAGCAGTTCTTC. Residues: CASSLGGAGGLSYNEQFF.

The CDR3 loop reads CAWREAGEFTPTNEKLFF. In DNA form, the CDR3 reads TGTGCCTGGAGGGAGGCGGGGGAATTTACGCCAACTAATGAAAAACTGTTTTTT. V gene TRBV30 combines with J gene TRBJ1-4, with D perhaps TRBD1 (5 bases). Trimming removed 3 bases at V and 0 bases at J, with 20 bases between. The CDR3 extends over 18 amino acids. In germline, CDR1 is GTSNPN, CDR2 SVGIG (reference sequence).

CDR3 region: CASSPQGQLQGAPGYGYTF. The CDR3, as DNA: TGTGCCAGCAGTCCCCAAGGCCAACTACAGGGGGCCCCGGGGTATGGCTACACCTTC. The genes are TRBV12-3 or TRBV12-4 and TRBJ1-2, with TRBD1 matching over 9 bases. The CDR3 is 19 amino acids. After removal of 5 bases from V and 5 bases from J, the junction contained 21 bases not matched to a gene.

This chain links TRBV7-3 with TRBJ2-3, with TRBD2 identical over 7 bases. Germline values: CDR1 SGHTA, CDR2 FQGTGA. The V gene end was trimmed by 4 bases and the J gene end by 1 base; junction bases not matched to a gene: 2. The CDR3 totals 14 residues. CDR3 sequence (DNA): TGTGCCAGCAGCTCTGGACTAGGCACAGATACGCAGTATTTT. The encoded protein is CASSSGLGTDTQYF.

This clonotype was detected only a few times. The V call is TRBV14, the J call TRBJ2-1, with D unclear. This CDR3 comprises 16 residues. CDR1 is SGHDN and CDR2 is FVKESK in the germline V gene. V was clipped by 0 bases and J by 0 bases, with 9 bases between them. This CDR3 reads CASSQDRLASYNEQFF. CDR3 DNA: TGTGCCAGCAGCCAAGACCGGCTGGCCTCCTACAATGAGCAGTTCTTC.

The chain joins TRBV6-2 or TRBV6-3 to TRBJ2-5, with D possibly being TRBD2 (7 bases). Germline CDR1 MNHEY, CDR2 SVGEGT. The CDR3 runs to 15 residues. Trimming removed 6 bases at V and 4 bases at J, with 18 bases between. The CDR3 loop reads CASSPRGAVSETQYF. The CDR3 DNA is TGTGCCAGCAGCCCCCGGGGGGCCGTTTCAGAGACCCAGTACTTC.

The V gene is TRBV10-3, the J gene TRBJ2-3, with TRBD1 matching over 7 bases. After removal of 7 bases from V and 0 bases from J, the junction contained 4 bases not matched to a gene. Germline V gene sequence: CDR1 ENHRY, CDR2 SYGVKD. The CDR3 extends over 14 amino acids. CDR3 sequence: CAITQGESTDTQYF. The CDR3 nucleotides read TGTGCCATCACCCAGGGGGAGAGCACAGATACGCAGTATTTT.

This clonotype has just a few counts. The V gene is TRBV18, the J gene TRBJ1-2; D is uncertain. CDR1 KGHSH and CDR2 LQKENI come from the germline V gene. This CDR3 comprises 13 residues. Trimming stripped 2 bases from V and 2 bases from J, with 6 bases between. This CDR3 is CASSPDKNYGYTF. In DNA, the CDR3 is TGTGCCAGCTCACCAGACAAGAACTATGGCTACACCTTC.